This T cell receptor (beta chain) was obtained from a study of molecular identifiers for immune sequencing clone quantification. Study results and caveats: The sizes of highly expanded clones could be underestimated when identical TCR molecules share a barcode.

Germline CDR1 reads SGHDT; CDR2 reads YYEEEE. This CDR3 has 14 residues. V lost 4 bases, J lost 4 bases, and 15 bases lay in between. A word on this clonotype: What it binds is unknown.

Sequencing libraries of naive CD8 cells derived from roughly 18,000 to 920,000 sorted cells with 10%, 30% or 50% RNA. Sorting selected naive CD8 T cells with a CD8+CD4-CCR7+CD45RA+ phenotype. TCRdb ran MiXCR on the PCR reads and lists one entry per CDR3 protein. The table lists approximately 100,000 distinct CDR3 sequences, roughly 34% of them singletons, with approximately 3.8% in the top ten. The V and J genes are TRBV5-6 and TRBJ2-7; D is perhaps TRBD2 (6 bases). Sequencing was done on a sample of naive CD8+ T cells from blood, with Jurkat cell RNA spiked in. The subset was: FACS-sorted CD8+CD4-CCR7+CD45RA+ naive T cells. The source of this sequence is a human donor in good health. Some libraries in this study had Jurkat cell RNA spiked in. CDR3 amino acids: CASSLGGSKYEQYF. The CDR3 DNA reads TGTGCCAGCAGCCTTGGAGGGAGTAAATACGAGCAGTACTTC.